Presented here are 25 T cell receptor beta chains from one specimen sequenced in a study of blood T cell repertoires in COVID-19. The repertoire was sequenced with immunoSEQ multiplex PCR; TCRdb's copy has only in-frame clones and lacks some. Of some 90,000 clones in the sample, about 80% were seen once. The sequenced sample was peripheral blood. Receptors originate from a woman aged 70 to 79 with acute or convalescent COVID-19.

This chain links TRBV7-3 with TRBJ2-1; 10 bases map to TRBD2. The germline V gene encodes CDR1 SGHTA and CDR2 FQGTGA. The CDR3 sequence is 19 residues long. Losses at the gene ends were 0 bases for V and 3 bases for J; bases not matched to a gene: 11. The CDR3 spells CASSLTGSSGSKGYNEQFF. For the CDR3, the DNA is TGTGCCAGCAGCTTAACAGGGTCTAGCGGGAGTAAGGGCTACAATGAGCAGTTCTTC.

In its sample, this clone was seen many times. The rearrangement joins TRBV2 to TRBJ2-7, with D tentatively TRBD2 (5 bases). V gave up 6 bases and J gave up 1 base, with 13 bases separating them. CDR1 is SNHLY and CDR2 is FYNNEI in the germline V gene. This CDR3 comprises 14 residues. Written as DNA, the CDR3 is TGTGCCAGCAGCCCGGACTCAACTTCCTACGAGCAGTACTTC. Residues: CASSPDSTSYEQYF. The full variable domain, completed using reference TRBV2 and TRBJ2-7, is EPEVTQTPSHQVTQMGQEVILRCVPISNHLYFYWYRQILGQKVEFLVSFYNNEISEKSEIFDDQFSVERPDGSNFTLKIRSTKLEDSAMYFCASSPDSTSYEQYFGPGTRLTVT.

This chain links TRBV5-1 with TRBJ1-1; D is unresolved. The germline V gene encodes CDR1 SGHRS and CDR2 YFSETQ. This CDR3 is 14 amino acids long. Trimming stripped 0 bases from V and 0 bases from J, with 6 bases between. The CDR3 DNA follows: TGCGCCAGCAGCTTGGGCGCGGTGAACACTGAAGCTTTCTTT. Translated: CASSLGAVNTEAFF.

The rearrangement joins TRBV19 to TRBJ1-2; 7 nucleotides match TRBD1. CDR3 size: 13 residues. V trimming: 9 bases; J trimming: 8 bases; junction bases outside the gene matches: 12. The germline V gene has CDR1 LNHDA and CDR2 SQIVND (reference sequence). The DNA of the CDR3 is TGTGCCAGCCGAGACAGGGCCGATAGGGGCTACACCTTC. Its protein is CASRDRADRGYTF.

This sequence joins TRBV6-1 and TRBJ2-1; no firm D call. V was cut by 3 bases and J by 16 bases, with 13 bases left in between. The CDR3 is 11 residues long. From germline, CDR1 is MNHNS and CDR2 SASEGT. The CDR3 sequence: CASSEAGRKFF. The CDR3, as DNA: TGTGCCAGCAGTGAGGCAGGTAGGAAATTCTTC.

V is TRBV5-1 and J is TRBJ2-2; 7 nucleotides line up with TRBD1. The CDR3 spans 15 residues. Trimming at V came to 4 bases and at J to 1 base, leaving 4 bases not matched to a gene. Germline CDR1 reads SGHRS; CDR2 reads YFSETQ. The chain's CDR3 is CASSVGQVNTGELFF. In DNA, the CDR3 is TGCGCCAGCAGCGTCGGACAGGTGAACACCGGGGAGCTGTTTTTT. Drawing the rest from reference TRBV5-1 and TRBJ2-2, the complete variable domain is KAGVTQTPRYLIKTRGQQVTLSCSPISGHRSVSWYQQTPGQGLQFLFEYFSETQRNKGNFPGRFSGRQFSNSRSEMNVSTLELGDSALYLCASSVGQVNTGELFFGEGSRLTVL.

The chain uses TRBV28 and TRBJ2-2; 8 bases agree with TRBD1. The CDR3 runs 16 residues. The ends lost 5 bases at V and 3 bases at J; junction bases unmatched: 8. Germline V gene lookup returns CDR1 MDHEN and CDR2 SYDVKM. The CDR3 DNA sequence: TGTGCCAGCAGTCTGGGGGACAGGTTGGACACCGGGGAGCTGTTTTTT. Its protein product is CASSLGDRLDTGELFF.

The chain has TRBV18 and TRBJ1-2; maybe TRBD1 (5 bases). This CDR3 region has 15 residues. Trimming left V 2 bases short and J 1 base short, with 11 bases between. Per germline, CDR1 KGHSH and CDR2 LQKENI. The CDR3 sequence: CASSPVPGLNYGYTF. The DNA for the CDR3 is TGTGCCAGCTCACCAGTTCCAGGGCTTAACTATGGCTACACCTTC. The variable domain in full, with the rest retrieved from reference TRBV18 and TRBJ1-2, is NAGVMQNPRHLVRRRGQEARLRCSPMKGHSHVYWYRQLPEEGLKFMVYLQKENIIDESGMPKERFSAEFPKEGPSILRIQQVVRGDSAAYFCASSPVPGLNYGYTFGSGTRLTVV.

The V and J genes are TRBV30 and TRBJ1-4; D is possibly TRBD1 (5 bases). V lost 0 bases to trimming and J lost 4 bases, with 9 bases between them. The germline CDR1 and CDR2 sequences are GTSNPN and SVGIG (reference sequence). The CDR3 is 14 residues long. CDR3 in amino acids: CAWSVRGYNEKLFF. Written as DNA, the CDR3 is TGTGCCTGGAGTGTACGGGGGTATAATGAAAAACTGTTTTTT.

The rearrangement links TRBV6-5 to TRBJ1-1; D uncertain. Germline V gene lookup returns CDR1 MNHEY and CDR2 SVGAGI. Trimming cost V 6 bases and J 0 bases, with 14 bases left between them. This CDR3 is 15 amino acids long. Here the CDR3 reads CASRARWRLNTEAFF. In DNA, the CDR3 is TGTGCCAGCAGGGCAAGGTGGAGACTGAACACTGAAGCTTTCTTT.

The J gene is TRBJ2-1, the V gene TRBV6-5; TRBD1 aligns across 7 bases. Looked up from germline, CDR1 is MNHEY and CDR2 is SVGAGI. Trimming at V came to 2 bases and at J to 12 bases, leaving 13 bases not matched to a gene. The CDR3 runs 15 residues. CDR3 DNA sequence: TGTGCCAGCAGTTACAAGGGACAGTTACTCATACGGCAGTTCTTC. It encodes CASSYKGQLLIRQFF.

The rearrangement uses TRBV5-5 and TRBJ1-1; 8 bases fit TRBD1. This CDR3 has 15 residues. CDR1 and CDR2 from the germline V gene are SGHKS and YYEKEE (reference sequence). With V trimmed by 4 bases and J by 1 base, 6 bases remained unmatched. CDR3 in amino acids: CASSARQGRNTEAFF. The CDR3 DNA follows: TGTGCCAGCAGCGCACGACAGGGGAGGAACACTGAAGCTTTCTTT. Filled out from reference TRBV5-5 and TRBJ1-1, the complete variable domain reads DAGVTQSPTHLIKTRGQQVTLRCSPISGHKSVSWYQQVLGQGPQFIFQYYEKEERGRGNFPDRFSARQFPNYSSELNVNALLLGDSALYLCASSARQGRNTEAFFGQGTRLTVV.

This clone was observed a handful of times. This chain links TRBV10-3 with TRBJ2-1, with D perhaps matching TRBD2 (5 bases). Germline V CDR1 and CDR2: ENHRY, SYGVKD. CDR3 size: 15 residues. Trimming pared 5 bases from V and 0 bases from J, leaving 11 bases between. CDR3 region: CAISPLGSSYNEQFF. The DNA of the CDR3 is TGTGCCATCAGTCCCTTGGGGAGCTCCTACAATGAGCAGTTCTTC.

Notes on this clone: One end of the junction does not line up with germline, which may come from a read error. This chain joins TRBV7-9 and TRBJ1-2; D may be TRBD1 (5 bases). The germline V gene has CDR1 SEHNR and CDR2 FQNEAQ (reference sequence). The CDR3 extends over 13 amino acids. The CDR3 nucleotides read TGTGCCAGCAGCTTTTCCGGGGGGTATGACTACACCTTC. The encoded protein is CASSFSGGYDYTF.

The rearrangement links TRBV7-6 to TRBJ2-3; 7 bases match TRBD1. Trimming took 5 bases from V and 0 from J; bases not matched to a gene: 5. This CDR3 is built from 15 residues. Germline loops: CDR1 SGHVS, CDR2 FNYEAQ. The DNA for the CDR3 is TGTGCCAGCAGCGAAACAGGGGCTAGCACAGATACGCAGTATTTT. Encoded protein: CASSETGASTDTQYF.

CDR3 region: CASSYDRSYGYTF. The DNA for the CDR3 is TGCGCCAGCAGCTATGACAGGAGCTATGGCTACACCTTC. The chain is built from TRBV4-1 and TRBJ1-2, with D possibly matching TRBD1 (6 bases). Germline CDR1 is MGHRA and CDR2 is YSYEKL. The V and J ends lost 5 bases and 4 bases respectively, with 11 bases between them. There are 13 residues in the CDR3.

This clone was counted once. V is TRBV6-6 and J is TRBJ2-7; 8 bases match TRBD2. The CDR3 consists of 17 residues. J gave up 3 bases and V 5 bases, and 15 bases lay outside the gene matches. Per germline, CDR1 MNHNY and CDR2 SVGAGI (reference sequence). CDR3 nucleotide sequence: TGTGCCAGCAGTCCCGGGACTAGGGGACCTTTATTCTACGAGCAGTACTTC. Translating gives CASSPGTRGPLFYEQYF.

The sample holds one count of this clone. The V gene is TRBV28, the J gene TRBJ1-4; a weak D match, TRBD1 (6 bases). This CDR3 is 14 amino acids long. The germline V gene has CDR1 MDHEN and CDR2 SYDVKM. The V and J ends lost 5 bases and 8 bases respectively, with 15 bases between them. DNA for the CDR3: TGTGCCAGCAGTCCGCGCGGACAGCAAGAAAAACTGTTTTTT. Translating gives CASSPRGQQEKLFF.

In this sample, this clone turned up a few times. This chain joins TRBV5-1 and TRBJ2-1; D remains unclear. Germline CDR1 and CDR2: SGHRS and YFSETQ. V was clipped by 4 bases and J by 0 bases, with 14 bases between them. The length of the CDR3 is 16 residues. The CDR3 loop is CASSVERLLSYNEQFF. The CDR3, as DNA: TGCGCCAGCAGCGTAGAGAGGTTGCTCTCCTACAATGAGCAGTTCTTC.

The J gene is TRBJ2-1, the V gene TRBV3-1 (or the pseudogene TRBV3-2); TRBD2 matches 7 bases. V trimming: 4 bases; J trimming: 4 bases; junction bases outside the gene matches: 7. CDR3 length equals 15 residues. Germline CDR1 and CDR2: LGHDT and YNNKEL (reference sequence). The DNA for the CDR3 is TGTGCCAGCAGCCCTCTAGCGGACTATTACAATGAGCAGTTCTTC. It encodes CASSPLADYYNEQFF.

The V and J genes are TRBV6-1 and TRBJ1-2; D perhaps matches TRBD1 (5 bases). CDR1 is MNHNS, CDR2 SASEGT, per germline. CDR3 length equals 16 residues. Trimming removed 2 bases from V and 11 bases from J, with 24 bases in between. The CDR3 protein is CASSESTATYRIVYTF. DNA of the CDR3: TGTGCCAGCAGTGAATCGACAGCCACCTATCGAATCGTATACACCTTC.

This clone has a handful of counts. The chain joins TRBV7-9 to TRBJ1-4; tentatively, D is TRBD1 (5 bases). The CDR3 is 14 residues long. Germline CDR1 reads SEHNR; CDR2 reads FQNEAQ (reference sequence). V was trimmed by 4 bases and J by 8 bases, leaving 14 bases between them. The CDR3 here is CASSSGRGGEKLFF. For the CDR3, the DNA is TGTGCCAGCAGCTCGGGACGCGGGGGAGAAAAACTGTTTTTT.

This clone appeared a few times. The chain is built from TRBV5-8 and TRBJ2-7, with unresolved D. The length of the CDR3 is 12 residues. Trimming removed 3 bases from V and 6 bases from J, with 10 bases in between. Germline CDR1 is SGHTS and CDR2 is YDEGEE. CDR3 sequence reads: CASSSVRFEQYF. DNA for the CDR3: TGTGCCAGCAGCTCGGTCCGGTTCGAGCAGTACTTC. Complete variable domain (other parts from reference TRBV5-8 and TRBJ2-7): EAGVTQSPTHLIKTRGQQATLRCSPISGHTSVYWYQQALGLGLQFLLWYDEGEERNRGNFPPRFSGRQFPNYSSELNVNALELEDSALYLCASSSVRFEQYFGPGTRLTVT.

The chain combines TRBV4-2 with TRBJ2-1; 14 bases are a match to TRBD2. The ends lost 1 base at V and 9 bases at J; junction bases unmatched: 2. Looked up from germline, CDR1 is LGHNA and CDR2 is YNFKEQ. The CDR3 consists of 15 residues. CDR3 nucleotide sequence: TGTGCCAGCAGCCAAGGACTAGCGGGGGGGAGTGAGCAGTTCTTC. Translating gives CASSQGLAGGSEQFF.

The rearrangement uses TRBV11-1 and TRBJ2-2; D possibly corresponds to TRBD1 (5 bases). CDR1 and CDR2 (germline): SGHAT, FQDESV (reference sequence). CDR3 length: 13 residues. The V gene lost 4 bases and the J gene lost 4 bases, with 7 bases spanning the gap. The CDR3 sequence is CASSSQGTGELFF. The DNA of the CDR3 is TGTGCCAGCAGCTCCCAGGGCACCGGGGAGCTGTTTTTT.